Described below is a single TCR beta chain sequence and its context. The target antigen is unknown. This CDR3 is built from 15 residues. Trimming took off 4 bases at V and 5 bases at J, with 14 bases between the two ends. Germline CDR1 reads LGHNA; CDR2 reads YSLEER. This specimen belongs to a study of CD8+CD57+ T cells in acquired aplastic anemia. Study at large: Mean yield of DNA from sorted CD4+ and CD8+ cells was roughly 3.2 ug. General study results and limits: Researchers report that around 29 CD8+ CDR3 sequences appeared in both patients and controls.

TCR beta VDJ combinations and CDR3 sequences were profiled from genomic DNA. TCRdb passed the reads through MiXCR, listing each CDR3 protein once. The sample lists 200,000 to 250,000 distinct CDR3 sequences, over 55% occurring once. The rearrangement uses TRBV4-3 and TRBJ1-4; D is unclear. The TCR comes from a human donor in good health. The sample was sorted CD4+, CD8+, or CD8+CD57+ T cells (not recorded which) from PBMCs. The CDR3: CASSPQPGSNEKLFF. In nucleotides, the CDR3 is TGCGCCAGCAGCCCGCAACCGGGATCCAATGAAAAACTGTTTTTT.